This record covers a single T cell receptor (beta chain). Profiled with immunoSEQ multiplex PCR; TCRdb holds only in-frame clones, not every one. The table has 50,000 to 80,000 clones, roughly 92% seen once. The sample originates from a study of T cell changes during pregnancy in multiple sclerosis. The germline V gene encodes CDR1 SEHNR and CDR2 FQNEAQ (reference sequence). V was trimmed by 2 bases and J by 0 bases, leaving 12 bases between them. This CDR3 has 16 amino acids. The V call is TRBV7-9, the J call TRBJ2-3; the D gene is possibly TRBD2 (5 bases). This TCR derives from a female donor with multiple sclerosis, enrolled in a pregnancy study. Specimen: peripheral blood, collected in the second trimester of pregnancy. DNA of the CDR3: TGTGCCAGCAGCTTACGGGCTAGCAGGAGCACAGATACGCAGTATTTT. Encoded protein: CASSLRASRSTDTQYF.